The 3 T cell receptor beta chains below all came from one sample that was sequenced in a study of siplizumab effects on memory and regulatory T cells. The repertoire was sequenced with immunoSEQ multiplex PCR; TCRdb's copy has only in-frame clones and lacks some. The table shows 60,000 to 65,000 clones, with about 80% occurring only once. The sample taken for sequencing was memory CD4+ T cells sorted from blood. Receptors were obtained from a human donor in good health.

Worth noting for this clone: Additional DNA sequences in this sample encode the identical CDR3. V usage is TRBV28 and J usage is TRBJ2-7; TRBD1 matches 7 bases. Per germline, CDR1 MDHEN and CDR2 SYDVKM. The J segment lost 2 bases and the V segment lost 6 bases, leaving 7 bases of the junction unmatched. This CDR3 has 14 residues. The CDR3 sequence: CASSFWQGAYEQYF. As DNA, the CDR3 is TGTGCCAGCAGCTTCTGGCAGGGGGCCTACGAGCAGTACTTC.

Details on this clone: The junction and the germline gene differ at one end; a read error may be behind it. Different DNA sequences within this sample yield the same CDR3. The chain joins TRBV6-1 to TRBJ1-4; a weak D match, TRBD1 (6 bases). From germline, CDR1 is MNHNS and CDR2 SASEGT. The CDR3 covers 15 residues. CDR3 sequence: CASSPDRLLVEKLFF. The CDR3 bases are TGTGCCAGCAGCCCAGACAGGCTCCTCGTTGAAAAACTGTTCTTT.

This clone was observed a few times. The V call is TRBV9, the J call TRBJ1-2; TRBD1 is a possible D gene (5 bases). Germline V gives CDR1 SGDLS, CDR2 YYNGEE. This CDR3 is 14 amino acids long. Deletions cut 6 bases from V and 4 bases from J, with 16 bases between. The CDR3 DNA reads as TGTGCCAGCACCGCGGGGGGGGAGGTCTATGGCTACACCTTC. Protein: CASTAGGEVYGYTF. Full variable domain (remainder filled in from reference TRBV9 and TRBJ1-2): DSGVTQTPKHLITATGQRVTLRCSPRSGDLSVYWYQQSLDQGLQFLIQYYNGEERAKGNILERFSAQQFPDLHSELNLSSLELGDSALYFCASTAGGEVYGYTFGSGTRLTVV.